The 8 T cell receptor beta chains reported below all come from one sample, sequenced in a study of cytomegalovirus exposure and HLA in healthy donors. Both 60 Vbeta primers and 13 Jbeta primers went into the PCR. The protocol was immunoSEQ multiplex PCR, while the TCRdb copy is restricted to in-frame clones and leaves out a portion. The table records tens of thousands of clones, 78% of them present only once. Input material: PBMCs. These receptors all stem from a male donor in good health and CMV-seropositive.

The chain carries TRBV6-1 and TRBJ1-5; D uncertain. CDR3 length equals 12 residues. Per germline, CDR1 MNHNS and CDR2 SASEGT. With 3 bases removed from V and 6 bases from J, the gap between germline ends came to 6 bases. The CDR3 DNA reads TGTGCCAGCAGTGATCGTCTTCAGCCCCAGCATTTT. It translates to CASSDRLQPQHF.

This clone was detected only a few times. The CDR3 protein is CASSSRQGGSYGYTF. The CDR3 nucleotides read TGTGCCAGCTCCTCTCGACAGGGTGGGAGCTATGGCTACACCTTC. The chain links TRBV6-1 to TRBJ1-2; 7 nucleotides agree with TRBD1. Germline V gene data show CDR1 as MNHNS and CDR2 as SASEGT. The CDR3 has 15 amino acids. V was pared by 8 bases and J by 4 bases, with 13 bases of the junction left unmatched.

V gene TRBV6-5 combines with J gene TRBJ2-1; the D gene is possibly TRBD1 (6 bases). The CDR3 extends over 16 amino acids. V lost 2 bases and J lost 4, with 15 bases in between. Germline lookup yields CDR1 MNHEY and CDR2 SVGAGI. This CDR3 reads CASSYPQGLGYNEQFF. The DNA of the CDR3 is TGTGCCAGCAGTTACCCCCAGGGGTTAGGGTACAATGAGCAGTTCTTC.

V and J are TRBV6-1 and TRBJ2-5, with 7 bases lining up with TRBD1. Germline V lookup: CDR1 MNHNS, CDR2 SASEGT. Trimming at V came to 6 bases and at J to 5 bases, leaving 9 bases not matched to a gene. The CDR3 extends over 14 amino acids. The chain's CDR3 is CASSVKTGWETQYF. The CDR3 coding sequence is TGTGCCAGCAGCGTTAAGACAGGGTGGGAGACCCAGTACTTC.

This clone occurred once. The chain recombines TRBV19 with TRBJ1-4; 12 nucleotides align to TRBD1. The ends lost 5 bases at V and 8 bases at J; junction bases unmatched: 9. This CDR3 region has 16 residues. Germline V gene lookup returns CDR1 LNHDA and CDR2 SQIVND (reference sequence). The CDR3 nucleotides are TGTGCCAGTAGTGTGGGACAGGGGGCGTTTCGGGAAAAACTGTTTTTT. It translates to CASSVGQGAFREKLFF.

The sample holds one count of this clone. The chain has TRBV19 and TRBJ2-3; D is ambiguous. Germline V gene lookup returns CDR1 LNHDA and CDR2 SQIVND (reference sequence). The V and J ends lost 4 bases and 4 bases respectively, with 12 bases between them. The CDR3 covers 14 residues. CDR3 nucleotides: TGTGCCAGTAGTAGCGGCGGTGAGTCAGATACGCAGTATTTT. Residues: CASSSGGESDTQYF.

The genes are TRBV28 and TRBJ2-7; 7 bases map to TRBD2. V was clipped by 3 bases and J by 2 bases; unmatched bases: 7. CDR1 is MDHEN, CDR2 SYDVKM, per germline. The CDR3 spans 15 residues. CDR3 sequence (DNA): TGTGCCAGCAGTTTCGCGGCTAGCGGTGCCTACGAGCAGTACTTC. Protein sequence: CASSFAASGAYEQYF.

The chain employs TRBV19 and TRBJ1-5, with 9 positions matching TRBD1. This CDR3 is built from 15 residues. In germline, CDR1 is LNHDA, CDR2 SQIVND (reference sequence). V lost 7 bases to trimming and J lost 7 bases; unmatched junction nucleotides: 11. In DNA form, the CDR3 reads TGTGCCAGTATACCCCGGGACAGGGATAGGCAGCCCCAGCATTTT. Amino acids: CASIPRDRDRQPQHF.